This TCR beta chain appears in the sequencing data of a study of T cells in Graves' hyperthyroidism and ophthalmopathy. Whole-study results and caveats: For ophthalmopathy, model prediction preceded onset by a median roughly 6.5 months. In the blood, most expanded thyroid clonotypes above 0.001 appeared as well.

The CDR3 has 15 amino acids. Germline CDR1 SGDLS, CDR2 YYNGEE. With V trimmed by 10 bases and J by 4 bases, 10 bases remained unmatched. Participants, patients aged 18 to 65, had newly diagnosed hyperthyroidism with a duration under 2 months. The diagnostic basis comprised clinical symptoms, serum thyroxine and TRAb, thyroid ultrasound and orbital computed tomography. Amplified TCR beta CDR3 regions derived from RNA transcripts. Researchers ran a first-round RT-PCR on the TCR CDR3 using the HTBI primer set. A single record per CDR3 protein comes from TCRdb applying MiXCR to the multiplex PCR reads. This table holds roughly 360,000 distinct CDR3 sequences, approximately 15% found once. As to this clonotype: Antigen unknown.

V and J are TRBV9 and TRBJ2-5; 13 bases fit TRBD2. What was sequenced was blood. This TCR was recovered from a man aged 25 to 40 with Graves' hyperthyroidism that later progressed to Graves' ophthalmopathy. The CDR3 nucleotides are TGTGCCTCGGCACTAGCGGGGGGGGCCGGAGAGACCCAGTACTTC. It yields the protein CASALAGGAGETQYF.